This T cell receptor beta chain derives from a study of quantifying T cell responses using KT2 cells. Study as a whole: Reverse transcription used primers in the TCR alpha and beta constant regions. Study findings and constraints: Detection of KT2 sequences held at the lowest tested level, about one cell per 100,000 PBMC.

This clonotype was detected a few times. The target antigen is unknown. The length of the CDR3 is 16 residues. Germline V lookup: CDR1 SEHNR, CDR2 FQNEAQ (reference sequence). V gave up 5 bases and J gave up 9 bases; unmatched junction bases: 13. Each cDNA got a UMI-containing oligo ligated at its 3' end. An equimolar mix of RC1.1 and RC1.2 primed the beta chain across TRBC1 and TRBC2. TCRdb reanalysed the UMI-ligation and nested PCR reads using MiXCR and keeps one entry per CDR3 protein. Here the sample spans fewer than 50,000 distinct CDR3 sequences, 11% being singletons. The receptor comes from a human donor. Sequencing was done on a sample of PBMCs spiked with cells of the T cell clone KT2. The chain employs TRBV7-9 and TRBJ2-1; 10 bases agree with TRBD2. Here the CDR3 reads CASSRLAGVPNTEQFF. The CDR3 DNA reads TGTGCCAGCAGCAGGCTAGCGGGAGTCCCCAACACTGAGCAGTTCTTC. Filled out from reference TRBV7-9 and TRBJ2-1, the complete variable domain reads DTGVSQNPRHKITKRGQNVTFRCDPISEHNRLYWYRQTLGQGPEFLTYFQNEAQLEKSRLLSDRFSAERPKGSFSTLEIQRTEQGDSAMYLCASSRLAGVPNTEQFFGPGTRLTVL.